The entry below gives a single T cell receptor beta chain sequence along with its context. These data originate in a study of blood T cell repertoires in COVID-19. For the study at large: Sources were T cells, B-cell-depleted T cells, or PBMCs; the material itself was cDNA or gDNA.

Ages ranged from about 18 to 89 years, with residence in about 24 US areas. Participant-reported clinical history was the basis for cohort assignment. Clones were sequenced by immunoSEQ multiplex PCR, and TCRdb holds only the in-frame ones, with some missing. The repertoire has some 250,000 clones, about nine tenths of them found once; the top ten carry approximately 1.2%. The CDR3 totals 18 residues. Germline values: CDR1 LGHNA, CDR2 YNFKEQ. V shed 0 bases, J shed 3 bases, and the junction held 9 bases outside the gene matches. Sequenced input: PBMCs or T cells enriched from blood (not recorded which). V is TRBV4-2 and J is TRBJ2-1; 9 bases fit TRBD1. The receptor was isolated from a human donor in a cohort exposed to, infected with or recovered from COVID-19 (not recorded which). The donor label of this sample is uncertain. The CDR3 is CASSQEWARTGVYNEQFF. In DNA, the CDR3 is TGTGCCAGCAGCCAAGAATGGGCCAGGACAGGGGTCTACAATGAGCAGTTCTTC.